This T cell receptor beta chain came from a study of shared clonotypes between healthy human individuals. The table came from immunoSEQ multiplex PCR; TCRdb's copy has only in-frame clones and leaves some out. The repertoire has around 620,000 clones, around 95% of them found once; the top ten carry approximately 0.11%. Germline V gene lookup returns CDR1 SGHVS and CDR2 FNYEAQ. This CDR3 region has 17 residues. V lost 5 bases and J lost 4; bases outside the gene matches: 12. CD8 cells regarded as naive lacked CD45RO, were positively chosen for CCR7, and omitted terminally differentiated effector memory CD45RA+ cells.

The sequence was obtained from a woman in her 30s in good health. The genes are TRBV7-6 and TRBJ2-1; 9 bases map to TRBD2. Sequencing used naive CD8+ T cells sorted from blood. CDR3 sequence (DNA): TGTGCCAGCAGCCGACTCATCGGGACTAGCCCTTACAATGAGCAGTTCTTC. Its protein product is CASSRLIGTSPYNEQFF.